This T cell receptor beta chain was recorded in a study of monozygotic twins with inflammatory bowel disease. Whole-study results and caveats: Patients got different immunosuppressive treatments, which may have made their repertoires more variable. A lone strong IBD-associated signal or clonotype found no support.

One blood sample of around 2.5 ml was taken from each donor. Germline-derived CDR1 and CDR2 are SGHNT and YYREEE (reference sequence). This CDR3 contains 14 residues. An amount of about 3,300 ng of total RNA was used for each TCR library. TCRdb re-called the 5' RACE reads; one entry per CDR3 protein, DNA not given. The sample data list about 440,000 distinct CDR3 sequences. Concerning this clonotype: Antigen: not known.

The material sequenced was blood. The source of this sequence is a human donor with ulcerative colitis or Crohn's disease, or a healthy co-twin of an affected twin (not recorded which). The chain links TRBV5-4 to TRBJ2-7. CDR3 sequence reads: CASSLAPSSYEQYF.